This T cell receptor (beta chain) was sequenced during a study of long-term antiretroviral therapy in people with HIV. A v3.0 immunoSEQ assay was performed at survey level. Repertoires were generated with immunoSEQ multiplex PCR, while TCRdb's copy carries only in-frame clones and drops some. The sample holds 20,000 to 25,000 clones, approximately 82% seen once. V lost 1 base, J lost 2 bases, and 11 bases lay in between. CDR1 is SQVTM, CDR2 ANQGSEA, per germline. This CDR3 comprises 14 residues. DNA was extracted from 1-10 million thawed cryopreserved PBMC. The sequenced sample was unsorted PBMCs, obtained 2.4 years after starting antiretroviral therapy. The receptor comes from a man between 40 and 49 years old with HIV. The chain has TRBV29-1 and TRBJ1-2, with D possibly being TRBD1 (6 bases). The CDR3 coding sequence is TGCAGCGTTGAAGTGAAAAGGGGGAACTATGGCTACACCTTC. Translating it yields CSVEVKRGNYGYTF.